This T cell receptor (beta chain) derives from a study of T cell responses to AZD1222 COVID-19 vaccine. Study-level points and caveats: Across the whole spike, CD4 TCRs peaked at regions 160-218 and 743-854. Donors in the cohort were predominantly white British and more often female, and clonal diversity was possibly underestimated.

With respect to this clone: No antigen is known for it.

The assay was immunoSEQ multiplex PCR, and TCRdb's table has in-frame clones only and misses some. The table shows some 96,000 clones, with over 75% occurring only once. The CDR3 is 13 residues long. Germline V CDR1 and CDR2: KGHSH, LQKENI. V was pared by 6 bases and J by 0 bases, with 9 bases between. The specimen was peripheral blood, collected on day 0 of MenACWY control vaccination. The chain joins TRBV18 to TRBJ2-7; D may correspond to TRBD1 or TRBD2 (5 bases each). This TCR was sampled from an adult in good health. CDR3 residues: CASSTGTSYEQYF. The CDR3 DNA reads TGTGCCAGCTCCACCGGGACCTCCTACGAGCAGTACTTC.